Sequencing of this T cell receptor beta chain was carried out in a study of blood T cell repertoires in COVID-19. Trimming left V 4 bases short and J 1 base short, with 8 bases between. Looked up from germline, CDR1 is SGHRS and CDR2 is YFSETQ. CDR3 size: 13 residues. Per the authors' pipeline: Estimates of nucleated cell counts were drawn from the amplification of reference gene primers. The repertoire was sequenced with immunoSEQ multiplex PCR; TCRdb's copy has only in-frame clones and lacks some. That table furnishes V, J and clone size, whereas the DNA furnished D and trimming. The sample records approximately 330,000 clones, 85% to 90% being singletons. Participants were aged about 18 to 100 years from roughly 25 US areas. Cohorts were assigned according to the clinical history that participants reported. Recovered participants had two consecutive negative NP/OP PCR tests, healthcare professional clearance, or symptom resolution.

The sample holds one count of this clone. This specimen includes other DNA sequences encoding the same CDR3. V usage is TRBV5-1 and J usage is TRBJ1-1; D is ambiguous. The TCR originated in a woman aged 30 to 39 who had recovered from COVID-19. Sequencing used PBMCs or T cells enriched from blood (not recorded which). The CDR3 DNA sequence: TGCGCCAGCAGCGGCAGAGGGAACACTGAAGCTTTCTTT. It is translated as CASSGRGNTEAFF.